One and the same sample provided the 21 T cell receptor beta chains below, sequenced in a study of shared clonotypes between healthy human individuals. CD8 cells classed as naive were CD45RO-negative and positively selected for CCR7, excluding terminally differentiated effector memory CD45RA+ cells. TCRdb keeps only in-frame clones here, not all; method: immunoSEQ multiplex PCR. The table shows 2 million or so clones, with about 94% occurring only once. The sequenced sample consisted of naive CD8+ T cells sorted from blood. The receptor set was obtained from a man younger than 35 in good health.

The chain recombines TRBV25-1 with TRBJ1-1; D might be TRBD1 (5 bases). This CDR3 contains 16 residues. Between the trimmed V and J ends, which lost 5 bases and 2 bases, there was a span of 18 bases. Germline V gene lookup returns CDR1 MGHDK and CDR2 SYGVNS. This CDR3 is CASSSVRGTANTEAFF. As DNA, the CDR3 is TGTGCCAGCAGTTCCGTGCGGGGGACGGCTAACACTGAAGCTTTCTTT.

This chain joins TRBV13 and TRBJ2-1, with 10 bases identical to TRBD2. V was pared by 9 bases and J by 0 bases, with 8 bases of the junction left unmatched. The CDR3 has 16 amino acids. Germline V CDR1 and CDR2: PRHDT, FYEKMQ (reference sequence). The CDR3: CASKSLAGDSYNEQFF. CDR3 in DNA: TGTGCCAGTAAATCCCTAGCGGGGGACTCCTACAATGAGCAGTTCTTC.

On this clone: Other DNA sequences in this sample translate to the same CDR3. The gene calls are TRBV6-5 and TRBJ1-1; D unresolved. The CDR3 extends over 15 amino acids. Trimming shortened V by 0 bases and J by 0 bases, and 8 bases separated the two germline ends. Germline V gene data show CDR1 as MNHEY and CDR2 as SVGAGI. The CDR3 coding sequence is TGTGCCAGCAGTTACTCGGCAGGCTTGAACACTGAAGCTTTCTTT. Protein sequence: CASSYSAGLNTEAFF.

Comment on this clone: Distinct nucleotide sequences in the sample also encode this CDR3. The V gene is TRBV27, the J gene TRBJ2-7, with a weak D call TRBD2 (6 bases). The V gene's germline CDR1 is MNHEY and CDR2 SMNVEV (reference sequence). This CDR3 comprises 13 residues. V lost 3 bases and J lost 3, with 9 bases in between. The chain's CDR3 is CASSFGGNYEQYF. In DNA form, the CDR3 reads TGTGCCAGCAGTTTTGGGGGGAACTACGAGCAGTACTTC.

CDR3 coding DNA: TGTGCCAGCAGGCGACGACAGGGCCTTTGGGAAGCTTTCTTT. The encoded protein is CASRRRQGLWEAFF. The J gene is TRBJ1-1, the V gene TRBV6-5; TRBD1 matches 7 bases. Germline CDR1 reads MNHEY; CDR2 reads SVGAGI. CDR3 length equals 14 residues. V lost 6 bases to trimming and J lost 8 bases; unmatched junction nucleotides: 12.

This rearrangement joins TRBV2 to TRBJ1-5; unclear D gene. V lost 5 bases to trimming and J lost 6 bases, with 20 bases between them. The CDR3 has 16 residues. The germline V gene encodes CDR1 SNHLY and CDR2 FYNNEI. The CDR3 spells CASSLGEVPGSQPQHF. The CDR3 region has the DNA TGTGCCAGCAGTCTGGGTGAGGTGCCCGGAAGTCAGCCCCAGCATTTT.

This sequence joins TRBV27 and TRBJ1-1, with D uncertain. The CDR3 runs to 13 residues. CDR1 and CDR2 from the germline V gene are MNHEY and SMNVEV (reference sequence). Trimming pared 3 bases from V and 3 bases from J, leaving 8 bases between. The CDR3 region is CASSFSFDTEAFF. CDR3 in DNA: TGTGCCAGCAGTTTCAGTTTTGACACTGAAGCTTTCTTT.

The genes are TRBV15 and TRBJ1-2, with D possibly matching TRBD1 (5 bases). Germline CDR1 is LNHNV and CDR2 is YYDKDF (reference sequence). V lost 2 bases and J lost 4, with 11 bases in between. The CDR3 is 14 residues long. The CDR3 reads CATSRSTDIYGYTF. DNA of the CDR3: TGTGCCACCAGCAGAAGCACGGACATCTATGGCTACACCTTC.

The rearrangement joins TRBV6-1 to TRBJ2-2, with TRBD1 matching 12 bases. From germline, CDR1 is MNHNS and CDR2 SASEGT. The J segment lost 4 bases and the V segment lost 4 bases, leaving 7 bases of the junction unmatched. The CDR3 is made up of 17 amino acids. CDR3 in DNA: TGTGCCAGCAGTGGCCGGGACAGGGGGCCGAGCACCGGGGAGCTGTTTTTT. It encodes CASSGRDRGPSTGELFF.

The gene calls are TRBV11-2 and TRBJ2-5, with 8 bases that match TRBD2. Looked up from germline, CDR1 is SGHAT and CDR2 is FQNNGV. Trimming cost V 6 bases and J 5 bases; bases outside gene matches: 11. The CDR3 extends over 15 amino acids. The CDR3 bases are TGTGCCAGCAGTCCTACCGGGGGGGCGTGGGAGACCCAGTACTTC. Amino acids: CASSPTGGAWETQYF.

V gene TRBV5-1 combines with J gene TRBJ1-2; tentatively, D is TRBD1 (6 bases). Germline V gene lookup returns CDR1 SGHRS and CDR2 YFSETQ. The CDR3 runs to 14 residues. V lost 7 bases and J 4 bases, leaving 17 bases between the germline ends. The CDR3 DNA is TGCGCCAGCGGCAATGCAGGGGAGGTCTATGGCTACACCTTC. It codes for CASGNAGEVYGYTF.

The CDR3 is CASRGQGIGAFF. DNA for the CDR3: TGTGCCAGCAGGGGACAGGGGATAGGAGCTTTCTTT. This rearrangement joins TRBV28 to TRBJ1-1, with 10 bases identical to TRBD1. CDR1 and CDR2 from the germline V gene are MDHEN and SYDVKM. This CDR3 spans 12 amino acids. With V trimmed by 6 bases and J by 10 bases, 5 bases remained unmatched.

This chain connects TRBV29-1 to TRBJ1-2; TRBD1 is a possible D gene (5 bases). Germline CDR1 SQVTM, CDR2 ANQGSEA. The V end was cut by 1 base, the J end by 4 bases, with 13 bases between. The length of the CDR3 is 14 residues. The CDR3 nucleotides are TGCAGCGTTGAAGTAAGGGACGGCCCCTATGGCTACACCTTC. Residues: CSVEVRDGPYGYTF. Full variable domain (remainder filled in from reference TRBV29-1 and TRBJ1-2): SAVISQKPSRDICQRGTSLTIQCQVDSQVTMMFWYRQQPGQSLTLIATANQGSEATYESGFVIDKFPISRPNLTFSTLTVSNMSPEDSSIYLCSVEVRDGPYGYTFGSGTRLTVV.

The chain couples TRBV13 to TRBJ2-7; D gene uncertain. Trimming stripped 3 bases from V and 3 bases from J, with 6 bases between. Germline CDR1 is PRHDT and CDR2 is FYEKMQ (reference sequence). The CDR3 runs 12 residues. This chain's CDR3 is CASSLRFYEQYF. The CDR3 DNA reads TGTGCCAGCAGCTTGAGGTTCTACGAGCAGTACTTC.

V usage is TRBV4-3 and J usage is TRBJ2-2, with D perhaps assigned TRBD1 or TRBD2 (5 bases each). Trimming left V 6 bases short and J 4 bases short, with 12 bases between. CDR1 is LGHNA and CDR2 is YSLEER in the germline V gene. This CDR3 contains 14 residues. CDR3 sequence: CASRPGTGTGELFF. DNA for the CDR3: TGCGCCAGCAGGCCCGGGACGGGCACCGGGGAGCTGTTTTTT.

CDR3 region: CASTPGQGGYEQYF. In DNA form, the CDR3 reads TGTGCCAGCACTCCGGGACAGGGGGGTTACGAGCAGTACTTC. This rearrangement joins TRBV6-1 to TRBJ2-7; 11 bases agree with TRBD1. CDR1 is MNHNS and CDR2 is SASEGT in the germline V gene. This CDR3 comprises 14 residues. V dropped 7 bases and J dropped 4; count of bases not matched to a gene: 6.

V gene TRBV25-1 combines with J gene TRBJ2-5, with D possibly being TRBD1 or TRBD2 (7 bases each). This CDR3 contains 14 residues. Per the germline V gene, CDR1 is MGHDK and CDR2 is SYGVNS. Trimming cost V 7 bases and J 1 base, with 13 bases left between them. CDR3 region: CASKGRGLQETQYF. Written as DNA, the CDR3 is TGTGCCAGCAAGGGGAGGGGGCTCCAAGAGACCCAGTACTTC.

This chain connects TRBV11-2 to TRBJ2-1; D is possibly TRBD1 or TRBD2 (5 bases each). The CDR3 consists of 17 residues. Trimming shortened V by 3 bases and J by 0 bases, and 15 bases separated the two germline ends. Germline values: CDR1 SGHAT, CDR2 FQNNGV. The CDR3 DNA reads TGTGCCAGCAGCTTCGGGTTGGGACCGATCTCCTACAATGAGCAGTTCTTC. This gives the protein CASSFGLGPISYNEQFF.

A remark on this clone: The sample has other DNA sequences that encode this CDR3 too. The chain joins TRBV7-9 to TRBJ1-2, with D tentatively TRBD1 (6 bases). Germline-derived CDR1 and CDR2 are SEHNR and FQNEAQ (reference sequence). Trimming cost V 4 bases and J 6 bases, with 12 bases left between them. This CDR3 spans 13 amino acids. Written as DNA, the CDR3 is TGTGCCAGCAGCTCATGGACAGAGGATGGCTACACCTTC. Its protein is CASSSWTEDGYTF.

In its sample, this clone was seen once. This sequence joins TRBV27 and TRBJ2-1; D gene unclear. The germline V gene has CDR1 MNHEY and CDR2 SMNVEV (reference sequence). Between the trimmed V and J ends, which lost 3 bases and 4 bases, there was a span of 10 bases. The CDR3 contains 14 residues. CDR3 region: CASSLHWGYNEQFF. The CDR3 nucleotides read TGTGCCAGCAGTTTGCATTGGGGTTACAATGAGCAGTTCTTC.

This clone was seen a single time. Additional DNA sequences in this sample encode the identical CDR3. The chain employs TRBV6-5 and TRBJ2-7; 9 bases align to TRBD1. The CDR3 extends over 14 amino acids. Unmatched junction bases numbered 5, after V lost 6 bases and J lost 2 bases. CDR1 is MNHEY and CDR2 is SVGAGI in the germline V gene. CDR3 sequence: CASSLGQGPYEQYF. The CDR3 nucleotides are TGTGCCAGCAGCCTGGGACAGGGCCCCTACGAGCAGTACTTC.